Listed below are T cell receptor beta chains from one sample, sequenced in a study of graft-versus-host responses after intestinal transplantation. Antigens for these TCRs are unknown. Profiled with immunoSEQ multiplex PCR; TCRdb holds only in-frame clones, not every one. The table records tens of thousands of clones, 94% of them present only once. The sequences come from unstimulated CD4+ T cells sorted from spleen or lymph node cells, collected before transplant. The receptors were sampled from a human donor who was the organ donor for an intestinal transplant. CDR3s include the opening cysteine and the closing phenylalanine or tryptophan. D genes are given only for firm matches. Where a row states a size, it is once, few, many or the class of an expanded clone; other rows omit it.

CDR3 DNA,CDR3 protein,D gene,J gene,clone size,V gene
TGTGCCAGCAGGAGTACTAGTGACGGCACCGGGGAGCTGTTTTTT,CASRSTSDGTGELFF,-,TRBJ2-2,-,TRBV6-6
TGCGCCAGCAGCCAAGATGGCCAGGTGGCCTTCTATGGCTACACCTTC,CASSQDGQVAFYGYTF,-,TRBJ1-2,-,TRBV4-3
TGTGCCAGCAGCATGGGACTAGCGGGGGGGCAAGCAAATGAGCAGTTCTTC,CASSMGLAGGQANEQFF,TRBD2,TRBJ2-1,-,TRBV9
TGTGCCAGCAGTGAAGTTTCTAGAATGGCACCCCTCCACTTT,CASSEVSRMAPLHF,-,TRBJ1-6,-,TRBV6-5
TGTGCCAGCAGGATACAGGGAACGGCCTATAATTCACCCCTCCACTTT,CASRIQGTAYNSPLHF,-,TRBJ1-6,-,TRBV28
TGTGCCAGCAGCTCCGAGGGCTCACTGAACACCGGGGAGCTGTTTTTT,CASSSEGSLNTGELFF,-,TRBJ2-2,-,TRBV11-3
TGTGCCAGCAGTGAGGGGACAGGGGGTTACGAGCAGTACTTC,CASSEGTGGYEQYF,TRBD1,TRBJ2-7,-,TRBV6-1
TGTGCCAGCAGGCCCAATTGGGGAACTGAAGCTTTCTTT,CASRPNWGTEAFF,-,TRBJ1-1,-,TRBV28
TGTGCCAGCAGCCAAGATCGGCGCCTAGCGGGGGGGCAGGACGGGGAGCTGTTTTTT,CASSQDRRLAGGQDGELFF,TRBD2,TRBJ2-2,-,TRBV4-2
TGTGCCAGCAGCGGACGGTGGGGAGGGGGGCAAGAGACCCAGTACTTC,CASSGRWGGGQETQYF,-,TRBJ2-5,once,TRBV5-6
TGTGCCACCAGCACCAGGACAGGGAGCCTGGAGACCCAGTACTTC,CATSTRTGSLETQYF,TRBD1,TRBJ2-5,-,TRBV15
TGTGCCAGCAGTTTTAGGCCTACTGAAGCCTTCTTT,CASSFRPTEAFF,-,TRBJ1-1,-,TRBV28
TGTGCCAGCGCCCGGGGGGGGCAGCCCCAGCATTTT,CASARGGQPQHF,-,TRBJ1-5,once,TRBV28
TGTGCCAGCAGAAGAGGGGCATTAACAGGTGAAAAACTGTTTTTT,CASRRGALTGEKLFF,-,TRBJ1-4,-,TRBV5-6
TGTGCCAGCAGTCCCAGACTAGAGTCGGAGACCCAGTACTTC,CASSPRLESETQYF,-,TRBJ2-5,-,TRBV27